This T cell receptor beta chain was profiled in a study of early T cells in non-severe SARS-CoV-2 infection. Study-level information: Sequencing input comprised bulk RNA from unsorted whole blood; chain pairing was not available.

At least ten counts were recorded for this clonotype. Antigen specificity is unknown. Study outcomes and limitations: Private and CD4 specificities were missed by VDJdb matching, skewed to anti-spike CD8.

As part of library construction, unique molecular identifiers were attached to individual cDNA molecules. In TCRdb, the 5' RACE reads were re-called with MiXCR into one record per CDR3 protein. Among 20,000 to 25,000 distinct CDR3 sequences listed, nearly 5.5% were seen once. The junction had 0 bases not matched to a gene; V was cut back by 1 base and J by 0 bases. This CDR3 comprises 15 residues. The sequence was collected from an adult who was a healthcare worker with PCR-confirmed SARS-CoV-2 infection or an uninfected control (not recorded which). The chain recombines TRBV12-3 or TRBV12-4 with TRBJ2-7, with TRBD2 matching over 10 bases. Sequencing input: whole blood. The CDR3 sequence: CASSLEREGSYEQYF. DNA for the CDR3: TGTGCCAGCAGTTTAGAGCGGGAGGGCTCCTACGAGCAGTACTTC.